This T cell receptor beta chain originates from a study of T cells in Graves' hyperthyroidism and ophthalmopathy (dated by TCRdb to about 2019). As for the study more broadly: Peripheral blood was collected at initial diagnosis, before any treatment. In addition, the study compared T-cell repertoires in thyroid tissue and in blood from six Graves' hyperthyroidism patients. Following sampling, methimazole starting at 30 mg daily was given to hyperthyroidism patients, and high-dose intravenous methylprednisolone was given to ophthalmopathy patients. TCR Vbeta CDR3 sequencing of 140 or so peripheral blood samples (under 45 ophthalmopathy, about 80 hyperthyroidism and some 17 progressor patients) is reported in the paper. To identify distinguishing TCR V-J signatures, a discovery cohort of 90 to 100 patients was used, comprising 40 to 45 with Graves' ophthalmopathy and approximately 58 with stable Graves' hyperthyroidism. The approximately 97 discovery patients were randomly divided into training and test sets at a 7:3 ratio. Prospective prediction of ophthalmopathy was tested in an independent validation cohort consisting of 18 to 20 hyperthyroidism patients and more than 15 patients who later progressed to ophthalmopathy. Broader findings and caveats from the paper: A 13 V-J signature model separated ophthalmopathy from stable hyperthyroidism, with 87.88% sensitivity and 81% to 82% specificity in cross-validation and 80%/75% in testing. In validation, the model predicted progression to ophthalmopathy with 65% to 71% sensitivity and approximately 74% specificity, a median of about 6.7 months before onset. Most expanded thyroid clonotypes (frequency above 0.001) were also detected in blood, suggesting blood repertoires may reflect thyroid immune responses. Sample size was not statistically predetermined, and investigators were not blinded to group allocation.

There are a few counts of this clonotype. Which antigen it targets is not known. No qualities accompany the bases; no much larger clone lies one base away. Stable Graves' hyperthyroidism was defined as no progression to ophthalmopathy during 18 months of follow-up. Hyperthyroidism patients were newly diagnosed, had a disease duration of under 2 months, and were aged 18 to 65 years. Patients with uncontrolled infections, other autoimmune diseases, pregnancy or lactation were excluded. Diagnoses were established on the basis of clinical symptoms, serum thyroxine and TRAb, thyroid ultrasound, and orbital computed tomography. Ficoll-Paque density gradient centrifugation was used to isolate PBMCs from about 9 ml of fresh peripheral blood. Total RNA was extracted with Trizol reagent, and quality was checked on an Agilent 2100 Bioanalyzer. V is cut by 6 bases and J by 3 bases, and the space between the germline ends is 6 bases. The CDR1 and CDR2 encoded by the germline V gene (reference sequence) are LNHDA and SQIVND. CDR3 length: 12 amino acids, cysteine to phenylalanine. Only CDR3 DNA remains: 36 bases, in frame from the first base.

The TCR beta CDR3 regions were amplified from RNA transcripts. The TCR CDR3 was subjected to a first round of RT-PCR using the HTBI primer set and the Qiagen OneStep RT-PCR kit. Libraries were constructed in a second round of multiplex PCR, after which size selection and purification were performed. Libraries were sequenced paired-end with 100 bp reads on an Illumina HiSeq2000. The published analysis was carried out like this. SOAPnuke was used to process the raw data, removing reads that contained adapters or uncalled bases, had a mean Phred below 15, or lacked an exact match to the constant primer or identifier. COPE v1.2.5 was used to merge the high-quality paired reads, and each unique nucleotide sequence was defined as a clonotype. MiTCR v1.1 was used to align clonotypes to the IMGT TRBV, TRBD and TRBJ reference segments. The analysis included only V-J combinations with a frequency above 0.0001, which together covered roughly 99% of the repertoires. The TCS score was defined as the ratio of F50 (clonal expansion) to E x V (chaos), calculated using BLOSUM62-based TCRdist between CDR3 peptides within each V-J. Welch's t-statistics and random forest reduced around 550 V-J features to around 14, which were used in a naive Bayes classifier (R e1071). TCRdb's own reprocessing of the public reads used fastp at Q25 and MiXCR and kept productive beta chains. Entries are consolidated by CDR3 protein sequence, retaining the most common genes and DNA. The V and J calls and clone size come from TCRdb's table, not from the authors' own analysis. This sample has about 350,000 distinct CDR3 sequences in its table, and 19% of those were observed once. In total, the top ten clones hold roughly 3.5% of the sample.

Sequencing was performed on blood. The chain was built from TRBV19 and TRBJ1-5, with the D gene call left open. The clonotype was recovered from a woman aged 18-29 years with Graves' hyperthyroidism. CDR3 region: CASRRINQPQHF. The DNA sequence follows: TGTGCCAGTAGGAGAATCAATCAGCCCCAGCATTTT.